This T cell receptor beta chain was retrieved from a study of Ad26.COV2.S vaccination and SARS-CoV-2 variants. Study summary: Into the muscle, Ad26.COV2.S was dosed once or twice, 56 days apart.

Study-level findings and limits: Comparable non-spike TCR breadth was observed in vaccine and placebo recipients.

V was cut by 6 bases and J by 2 bases, with 20 bases left in between. The CDR3 length is 18 residues. The germline V gene encodes CDR1 SGHTA and CDR2 FQGNSA. Method: immunoSEQ multiplex PCR; TCRdb's copy keeps in-frame clones and lacks some. The sample holds more than 400,000 clones; about 92% are singletons and the top ten take around 1.7%. Specified treatment: 19 received Ad26.COV2.S at low or high dose, single or two shots; about 5 received placebo; per-sample allocation not given. Samples came from day 63 after the first vaccine or placebo injection. The vaccine delivered Wuhan-strain SARS-CoV-2 spike through an Ad26 vector. This clone was detected only once. Antigen unknown.

Here the sequenced sample was peripheral blood, taken in a trial of Ad26.COV2.S vaccine versus placebo. J is TRBJ2-6 and V is TRBV7-2; D may match TRBD1 or TRBD2 (5 bases each). The clonotype comes from a person between 18 and 65 years old who received the Ad26.COV2.S COVID-19 vaccine or a placebo. CDR3 in amino acids: CASSLWGFRSPGANVLTF. The CDR3 DNA is TGTGCCAGCAGTTTGTGGGGGTTCAGGTCCCCTGGGGCCAACGTCCTGACTTTC.